These T cell receptor beta chains were read from a single sample in a study of identifying expanded T cells in peripheral blood. Repertoires were generated with immunoSEQ multiplex PCR, while TCRdb's copy carries only in-frame clones and drops some. This sample yields around 76,000 clones, of which 85% to 90% are seen a single time; around 3% belongs to the top ten. The sequencing sample was made of blood. All receptors derive from a person aged 18 to 70 in good health. Both conserved end residues are part of each CDR3. D genes are given only for firm matches. Size tells how often a clone was seen (once, few, many) or the class of an expanded clone, and some rows leave it out.

j_gene: TRBJ2-3; d_gene: -; v_gene: TRBV4-1; abundance: -; CDR3aa: CASSQVESTDTQYF; CDR3nt: TGCGCCAGCAGCCAAGTAGAAAGCACAGATACGCAGTATTTT
j_gene: TRBJ2-7; d_gene: TRBD2; v_gene: TRBV11-2; abundance: -; CDR3aa: CASSLSGLAGYEQYF; CDR3nt: TGTGCCAGCAGCTTATCTGGACTAGCGGGCTACGAGCAGTACTTC
j_gene: TRBJ1-5; d_gene: -; v_gene: TRBV28; abundance: -; CDR3aa: CASSFHSGNQPQHF; CDR3nt: TGTGCCAGCAGTTTTCATTCAGGGAATCAGCCCCAGCATTTT
j_gene: TRBJ2-4; d_gene: -; v_gene: TRBV5-6; abundance: -; CDR3aa: CASSLMEPKNIQYF; CDR3nt: TGTGCCAGCAGCTTGATGGAGCCCAAAAACATTCAGTACTTC
j_gene: TRBJ2-2; d_gene: -; v_gene: TRBV9; abundance: once; CDR3aa: CASASRPGGGELFF; CDR3nt: TGTGCCAGCGCGAGTAGGCCGGGCGGCGGGGAGCTGTTTTTT
j_gene: TRBJ2-4; d_gene: -; v_gene: TRBV12-2; abundance: -; CDR3aa: CASRPRGTANTKNIQYF; CDR3nt: TGTGCAAGTCGCCCCAGAGGGACAGCAAATACCAAAAACATTCAGTACTTC
j_gene: TRBJ1-5; d_gene: -; v_gene: TRBV5-1; abundance: -; CDR3aa: CASSLDAASNQPQHF; CDR3nt: TGCGCCAGCAGCTTGGATGCAGCTAGCAATCAGCCCCAGCATTTT
j_gene: TRBJ2-2; d_gene: -; v_gene: TRBV7-8; abundance: medium-sized; CDR3aa: CASSFDPTRELFF; CDR3nt: TGTGCCAGCAGTTTTGACCCCACCAGGGAGCTGTTTTTT
j_gene: TRBJ2-5; d_gene: -; v_gene: TRBV7-3; abundance: once; CDR3aa: CASSPTSMETQYF; CDR3nt: TGTGCCAGCAGCCCTACTAGTATGGAGACCCAGTACTTC
j_gene: TRBJ2-6; d_gene: TRBD1; v_gene: TRBV5-1; abundance: -; CDR3aa: CASSLEQGNSGANVLTF; CDR3nt: TGCGCCAGCAGCTTAGAACAGGGGAACTCTGGGGCCAACGTCCTGACTTTC
j_gene: TRBJ2-7; d_gene: TRBD2; v_gene: TRBV5-1; abundance: -; CDR3aa: CASSLQTSGSYEQYF; CDR3nt: TGCGCCAGCAGCTTACAGACTAGCGGGTCCTACGAGCAGTACTTC
j_gene: TRBJ2-5; d_gene: TRBD1; v_gene: TRBV29-1; abundance: -; CDR3aa: CSVEDRGHFSETQYF; CDR3nt: TGCAGCGTTGAAGACAGGGGGCATTTCAGCGAGACCCAGTACTTC
j_gene: TRBJ2-7; d_gene: TRBD1; v_gene: TRBV6-5; abundance: -; CDR3aa: CASSYSPGQLSYEQYF; CDR3nt: TGTGCCAGCAGTTACTCGCCGGGACAGCTATCCTACGAGCAGTACTTC
j_gene: TRBJ1-2; d_gene: -; v_gene: TRBV4-1; abundance: once; CDR3aa: CASSQTGTLSYGYTF; CDR3nt: TGCGCCAGCAGCCAAACCGGGACCCTTTCCTATGGCTACACCTTC
j_gene: TRBJ2-1; d_gene: TRBD2; v_gene: TRBV19; abundance: -; CDR3aa: CASSIGLAAYNEQFF; CDR3nt: TGTGCCAGTAGTATAGGCCTAGCGGCCTACAATGAGCAGTTCTTC
j_gene: TRBJ2-1; d_gene: TRBD1; v_gene: TRBV28; abundance: -; CDR3aa: CASSLGKGASHEQFF; CDR3nt: TGTGCCAGCAGCCTCGGGAAGGGGGCGTCTCATGAGCAGTTCTTC
j_gene: TRBJ2-3; d_gene: -; v_gene: TRBV28; abundance: -; CDR3aa: CASSGGGSGNTQYF; CDR3nt: TGTGCCAGCAGTGGGGGTGGTTCAGGGAATACGCAGTATTTT
j_gene: TRBJ2-2; d_gene: TRBD1; v_gene: TRBV5-1; abundance: -; CDR3aa: CASSYLAGTGNTGELFF; CDR3nt: TGCGCCAGCAGCTATCTAGCCGGGACAGGTAACACCGGGGAGCTGTTTTTT
j_gene: TRBJ2-3; d_gene: -; v_gene: TRBV20-1; abundance: -; CDR3aa: CSARDRHDF; CDR3nt: TGCAGTGCTAGAGACCGACATGATTTT
j_gene: TRBJ2-1; d_gene: -; v_gene: TRBV4-2; abundance: -; CDR3aa: CASSQAEGTEINEQFF; CDR3nt: TGTGCCAGCAGCCAAGCTGAGGGTACAGAAATTAATGAGCAGTTCTTC
j_gene: TRBJ2-7; d_gene: TRBD1; v_gene: TRBV11-2; abundance: -; CDR3aa: CASSSWTGSVGSYEQYF; CDR3nt: TGTGCCAGCAGCTCTTGGACAGGGTCGGTCGGCTCCTACGAGCAGTACTTC
j_gene: TRBJ2-5; d_gene: -; v_gene: TRBV5-6; abundance: -; CDR3aa: CASSPLAGTLLETQYF; CDR3nt: TGTGCCAGCAGCCCCCTGGCGGGGACTCTACTAGAGACCCAGTACTTC
j_gene: TRBJ2-6; d_gene: -; v_gene: TRBV18; abundance: -; CDR3aa: CASSQSLASSGANVLTF; CDR3nt: TGTGCCAGCTCCCAGAGCCTCGCGTCCTCTGGGGCCAACGTCCTGACTTTC
j_gene: TRBJ2-1; d_gene: TRBD2; v_gene: TRBV6-6; abundance: -; CDR3aa: CASRTGTKYNEQFF; CDR3nt: TGTGCCAGCAGAACCGGGACTAAGTACAATGAGCAGTTCTTC
j_gene: TRBJ2-7; d_gene: TRBD2; v_gene: TRBV10-3; abundance: -; CDR3aa: CAISEGSGRDEQYF; CDR3nt: TGTGCCATCAGTGAGGGGAGCGGGAGAGACGAGCAGTACTTC
j_gene: TRBJ2-7; d_gene: -; v_gene: TRBV2; abundance: -; CDR3aa: CASRRRGTPYEQYF; CDR3nt: TGTGCCAGCAGGAGGAGGGGAACCCCCTACGAGCAGTACTTC
j_gene: TRBJ1-6; d_gene: -; v_gene: TRBV30; abundance: -; CDR3aa: CAFKQGWDSPLHF; CDR3nt: TGTGCCTTCAAACAGGGTTGGGATTCACCCCTCCACTTT
j_gene: TRBJ2-1; d_gene: TRBD1; v_gene: TRBV18; abundance: -; CDR3aa: CASSPPWDREVFF; CDR3nt: TGTGCCAGCTCACCACCCTGGGACAGGGAAGTCTTCTTC